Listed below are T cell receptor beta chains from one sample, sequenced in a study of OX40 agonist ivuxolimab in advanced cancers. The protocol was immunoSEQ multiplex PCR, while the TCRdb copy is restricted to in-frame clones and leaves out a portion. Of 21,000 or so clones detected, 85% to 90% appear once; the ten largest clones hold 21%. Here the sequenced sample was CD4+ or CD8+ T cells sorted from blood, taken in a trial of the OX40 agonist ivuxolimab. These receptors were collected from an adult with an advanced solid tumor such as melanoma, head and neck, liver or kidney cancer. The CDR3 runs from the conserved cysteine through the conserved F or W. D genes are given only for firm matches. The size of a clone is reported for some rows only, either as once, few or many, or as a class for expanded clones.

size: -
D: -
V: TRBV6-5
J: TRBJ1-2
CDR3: CASSLSGYTF
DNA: TGTGCCAGCAGTTTAAGTGGCTACACCTTC

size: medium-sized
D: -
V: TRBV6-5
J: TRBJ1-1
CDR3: CASWRWAEAFF
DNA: TGTGCCAGCTGGAGGTGGGCTGAAGCTTTCTTT

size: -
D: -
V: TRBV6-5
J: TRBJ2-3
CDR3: CASSYIDSEVDTQYF
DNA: TGTGCCAGCAGTTACATAGACAGTGAGGTAGATACGCAGTATTTT

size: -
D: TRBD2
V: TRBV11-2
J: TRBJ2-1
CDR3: CASSLGGLAGWSSYNEQFF
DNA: TGTGCCAGCAGCTTAGGGGGACTAGCGGGATGGAGCTCCTACAATGAGCAGTTCTTC

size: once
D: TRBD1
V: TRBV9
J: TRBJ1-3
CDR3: CASSALQGARGNTIYF
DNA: TGTGCCAGCAGCGCATTACAGGGGGCGAGAGGAAACACCATATATTTT

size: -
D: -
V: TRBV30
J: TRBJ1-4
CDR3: CAWSVGGEKLFF
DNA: TGTGCCTGGAGTGTGGGGGGCGAAAAACTGTTTTTT

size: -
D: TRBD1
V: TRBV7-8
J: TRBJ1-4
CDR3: CASSLWEDRVVTNEKLFF
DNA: TGTGCCAGCAGCTTGTGGGAAGACAGGGTGGTAACTAATGAAAAACTGTTTTTT

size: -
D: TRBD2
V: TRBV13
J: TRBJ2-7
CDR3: CASSWGLASSYEQYF
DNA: TGTGCCAGCAGCTGGGGACTAGCGAGTTCCTACGAGCAGTACTTC

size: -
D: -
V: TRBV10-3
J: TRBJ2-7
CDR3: CAISESTGGRNEQYF
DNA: TGTGCCATCAGTGAGTCGACGGGGGGCCGGAACGAGCAGTACTTC

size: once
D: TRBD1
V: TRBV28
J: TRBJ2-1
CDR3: CASSLVQGVSNEQFF
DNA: TGTGCCAGCAGTTTGGTACAGGGGGTGTCCAATGAGCAGTTCTTC

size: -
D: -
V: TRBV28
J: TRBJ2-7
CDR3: CASSLRALSYEQYF
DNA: TGTGCCAGCAGTTTAAGGGCATTGTCCTACGAGCAGTACTTC

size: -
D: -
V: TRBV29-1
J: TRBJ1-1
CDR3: CSVDWVAPNTEAFF
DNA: TGCAGCGTTGACTGGGTGGCACCTAACACTGAAGCTTTCTTT

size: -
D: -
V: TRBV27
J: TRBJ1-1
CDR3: CASSPGPTNTEAFF
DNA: TGTGCCAGCAGTCCGGGACCTACGAACACTGAAGCTTTCTTT

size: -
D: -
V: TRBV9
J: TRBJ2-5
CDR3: CASSANSAGSETQYF
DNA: TGTGCCAGCAGCGCTAATTCGGCGGGGTCGGAGACCCAGTACTTC

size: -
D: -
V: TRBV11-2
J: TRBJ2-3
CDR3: CASSLRAGPTDTQYF
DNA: TGTGCCAGCAGCTTAAGGGCGGGGCCCACAGATACGCAGTATTTT

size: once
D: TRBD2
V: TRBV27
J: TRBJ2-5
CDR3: CASSPLAGEFQETQYF
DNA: TGTGCCAGCAGTCCCCTAGCGGGAGAGTTCCAAGAGACCCAGTACTTC

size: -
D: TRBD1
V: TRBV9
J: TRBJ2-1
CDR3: CASSSEGTGFNEQFF
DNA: TGTGCCAGCAGTTCTGAGGGGACAGGATTCAATGAGCAGTTCTTC

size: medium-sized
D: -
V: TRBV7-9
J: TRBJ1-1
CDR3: CASSLQDNTEAFF
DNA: TGTGCCAGCAGCTTACAAGATAACACTGAAGCTTTCTTT

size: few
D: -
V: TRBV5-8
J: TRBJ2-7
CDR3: CASSFSQGGYEQYF
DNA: TGTGCCAGCAGCTTTTCCCAGGGTGGCTACGAGCAGTACTTC

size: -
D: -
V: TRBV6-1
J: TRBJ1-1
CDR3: CASSEARGVPNTEAFF
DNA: TGTGCCAGCAGTGAAGCGCGGGGGGTACCGAACACTGAAGCTTTCTTT

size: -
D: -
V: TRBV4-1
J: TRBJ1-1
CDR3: CASSQWHGAYTNTEAFF
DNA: TGCGCCAGCAGCCAATGGCACGGAGCATACACGAACACTGAAGCTTTCTTT

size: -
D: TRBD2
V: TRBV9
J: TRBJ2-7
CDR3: CASSPAGRGSYEQYF
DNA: TGTGCCAGCTCACCTGCGGGGCGGGGGTCCTACGAGCAGTACTTC

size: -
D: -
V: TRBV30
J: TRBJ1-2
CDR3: CAWRRQSVYGYTF
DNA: TGTGCCTGGAGAAGACAGTCAGTCTATGGCTACACCTTC

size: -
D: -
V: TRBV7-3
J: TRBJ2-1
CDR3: CASSEAGTPYNEQFF
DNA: TGTGCCAGCAGCGAGGCCGGGACCCCCTACAATGAGCAGTTCTTC

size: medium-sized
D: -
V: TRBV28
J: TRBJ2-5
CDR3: CASNRPRERAETQYF
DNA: TGTGCCAGCAACCGCCCCCGGGAGAGGGCAGAGACCCAGTACTTC

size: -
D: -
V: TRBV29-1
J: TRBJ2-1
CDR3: CSAQGGRKNILYNEQFF
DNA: TGCAGCGCCCAGGGGGGGCGAAAAAACATACTTTACAATGAGCAGTTCTTC

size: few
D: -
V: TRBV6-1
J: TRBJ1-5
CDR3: CATRSFSNQPQHF
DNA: TGTGCCACTCGATCCTTCAGCAATCAGCCCCAGCATTTT

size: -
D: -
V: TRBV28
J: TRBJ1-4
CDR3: CASRTIIWGAENEKLFF
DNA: TGTGCCAGCAGGACAATTATATGGGGCGCAGAGAATGAAAAACTGTTTTTT

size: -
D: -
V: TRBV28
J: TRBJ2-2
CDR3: CASSLGVGELFF
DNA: TGTGCCAGCAGTTTAGGGGTTGGGGAGCTGTTTTTT

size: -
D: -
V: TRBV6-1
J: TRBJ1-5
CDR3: CASSERRDQPQHF
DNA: TGTGCCAGCAGTGAACGGCGAGATCAGCCCCAGCATTTT

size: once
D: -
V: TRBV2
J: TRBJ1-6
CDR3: CASSRQYNSPLHF
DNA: TGTGCCAGCAGTAGACAGTATAATTCACCCCTCCACTTT

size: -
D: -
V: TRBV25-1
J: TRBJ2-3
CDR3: CASSDSRRVDTQYF
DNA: TGTGCCAGCAGTGACTCCAGACGCGTGGATACGCAGTATTTT

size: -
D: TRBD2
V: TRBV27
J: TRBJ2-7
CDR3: CASSSLAGAYEQYF
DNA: TGTGCCAGCAGTTCACTAGCGGGGGCCTACGAGCAGTACTTC

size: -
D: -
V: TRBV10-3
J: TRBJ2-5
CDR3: CAIRTDPQETQYF
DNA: TGTGCCATCAGGACGGACCCTCAAGAGACCCAGTACTTC

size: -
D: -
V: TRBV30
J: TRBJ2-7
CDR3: CAWSLPGQSPYEQYF
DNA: TGTGCCTGGAGTTTACCTGGACAGTCTCCTTACGAGCAGTACTTC

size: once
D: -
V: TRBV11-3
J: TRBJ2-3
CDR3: CASSPGTSDTQYF
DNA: TGTGCCAGCAGCCCCGGTACGTCAGATACGCAGTATTTT

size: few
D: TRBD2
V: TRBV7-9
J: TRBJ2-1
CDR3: CASSETLGPGGEQFF
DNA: TGTGCCAGCAGCGAGACCTTGGGGCCGGGGGGGGAGCAGTTCTTC

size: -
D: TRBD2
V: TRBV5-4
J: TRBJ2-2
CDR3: CASSRPAGENTGELFF
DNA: TGTGCCAGCAGCCGCCCTGCGGGAGAGAACACCGGGGAGCTGTTTTTT

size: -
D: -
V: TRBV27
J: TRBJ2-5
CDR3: CATPQRTRETQYF
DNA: TGTGCCACCCCTCAGAGAACCAGGGAGACCCAGTACTTC

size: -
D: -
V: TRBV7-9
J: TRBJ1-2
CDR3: CASSFGGVEGYTF
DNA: TGTGCCAGCAGCTTTGGGGGGGTGGAAGGCTACACCTTC

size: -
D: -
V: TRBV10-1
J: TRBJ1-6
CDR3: CASSENDYNSPLHF
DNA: TGCGCCAGCAGTGAGAACGACTATAATTCACCCCTCCACTTT

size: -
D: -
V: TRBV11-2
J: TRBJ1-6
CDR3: CASSYPRESPLHF
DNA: TGTGCCAGCAGCTACCCGAGGGAATCACCCCTCCACTTT

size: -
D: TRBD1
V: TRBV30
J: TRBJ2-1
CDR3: CAWRGGEINEQFF
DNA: TGTGCCTGGAGAGGGGGCGAAATCAATGAGCAGTTCTTC

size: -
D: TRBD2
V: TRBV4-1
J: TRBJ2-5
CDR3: CASSGGLAAETQYF
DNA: TGCGCCAGCAGCGGGGGACTAGCCGCCGAGACCCAGTACTTC

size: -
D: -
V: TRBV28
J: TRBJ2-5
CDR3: CASSRRGFEETQYF
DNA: TGTGCCAGCAGCCGCAGGGGTTTTGAGGAGACCCAGTACTTC

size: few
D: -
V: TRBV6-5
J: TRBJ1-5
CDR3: CASSYGANQPQHF
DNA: TGTGCCAGCAGTTACGGCGCAAATCAGCCCCAGCATTTT

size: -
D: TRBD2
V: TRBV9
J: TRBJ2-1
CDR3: CASSPLAGFSYNEQFF
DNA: TGTGCCAGCAGCCCCCTAGCGGGGTTCTCCTACAATGAGCAGTTCTTC

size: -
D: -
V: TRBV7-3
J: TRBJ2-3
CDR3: CASSLTRTPPTDTQYF
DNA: TGTGCCAGCAGCCTAACGAGGACTCCCCCCACAGATACGCAGTATTTT

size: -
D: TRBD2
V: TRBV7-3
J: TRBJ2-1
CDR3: CASSLRPSGGENNEQFF
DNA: TGTGCCAGCAGCTTAAGGCCCAGCGGGGGGGAAAACAATGAGCAGTTCTTC

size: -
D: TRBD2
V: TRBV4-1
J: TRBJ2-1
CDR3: CASSQPGLASEQFF
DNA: TGCGCCAGCAGCCAACCGGGACTAGCCTCTGAGCAGTTCTTC

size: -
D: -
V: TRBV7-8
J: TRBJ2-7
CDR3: CASSPGVDEQYF
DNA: TGTGCCAGCAGCCCGGGTGTAGACGAGCAGTACTTC

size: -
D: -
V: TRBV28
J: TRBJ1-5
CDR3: CASTPKGRGNQPQHF
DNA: TGTGCCAGCACCCCCAAGGGGCGTGGCAATCAGCCCCAGCATTTT

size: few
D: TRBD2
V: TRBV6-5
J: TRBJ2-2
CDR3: CASSSLAGRSGELFF
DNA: TGTGCCAGCAGCTCACTAGCGGGGAGATCTGGGGAGCTGTTTTTT

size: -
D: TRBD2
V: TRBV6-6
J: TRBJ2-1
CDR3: CASSYGTSGRNEQFF
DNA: TGTGCCAGCAGTTACGGGACTAGCGGGAGGAATGAGCAGTTCTTC

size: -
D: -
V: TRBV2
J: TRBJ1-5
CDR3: CASSGIQPQHF
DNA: TGTGCCAGCAGTGGAATTCAGCCCCAGCATTTT

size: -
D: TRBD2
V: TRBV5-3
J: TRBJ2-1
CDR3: CARSSGLAGENEQFF
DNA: TGTGCCAGAAGCTCTGGACTAGCGGGAGAGAATGAGCAGTTCTTC

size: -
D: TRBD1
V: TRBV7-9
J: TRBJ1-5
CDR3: CARSQGTENSNQPQHF
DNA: TGTGCCAGAAGCCAGGGGACAGAAAATAGCAATCAGCCCCAGCATTTT

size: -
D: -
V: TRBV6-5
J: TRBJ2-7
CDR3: CASQDRPGPSEEQYF
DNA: TGTGCCAGCCAGGATAGACCGGGCCCTTCGGAAGAGCAGTACTTC

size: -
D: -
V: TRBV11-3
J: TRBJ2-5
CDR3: CASSLGYEETQYF
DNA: TGTGCCAGCAGCTTAGGGTACGAAGAGACCCAGTACTTC

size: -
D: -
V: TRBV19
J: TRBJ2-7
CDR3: CASSIGQRAYF
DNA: TGTGCCAGTAGTATAGGACAGCGGGCGTACTTC